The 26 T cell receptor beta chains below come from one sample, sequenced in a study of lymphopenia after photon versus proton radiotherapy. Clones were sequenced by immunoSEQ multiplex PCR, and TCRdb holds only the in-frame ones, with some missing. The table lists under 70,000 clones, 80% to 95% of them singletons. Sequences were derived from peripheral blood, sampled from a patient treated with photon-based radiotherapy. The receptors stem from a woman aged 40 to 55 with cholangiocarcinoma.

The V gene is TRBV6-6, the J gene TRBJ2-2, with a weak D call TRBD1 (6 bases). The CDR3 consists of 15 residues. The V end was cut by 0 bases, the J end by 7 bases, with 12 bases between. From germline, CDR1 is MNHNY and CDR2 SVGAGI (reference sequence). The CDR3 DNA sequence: TGTGCCAGCAGTTACTCGACAGGATCAGGCGGGGAGCTGTTTTTT. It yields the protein CASSYSTGSGGELFF.

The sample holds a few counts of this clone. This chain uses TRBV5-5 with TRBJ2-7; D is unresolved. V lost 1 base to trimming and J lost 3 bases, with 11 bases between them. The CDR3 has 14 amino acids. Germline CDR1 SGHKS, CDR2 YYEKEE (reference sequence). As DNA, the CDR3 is TGTGCCAGCAGCTTGCTACAATTCGACTACGAGCAGTACTTC. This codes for CASSLLQFDYEQYF.

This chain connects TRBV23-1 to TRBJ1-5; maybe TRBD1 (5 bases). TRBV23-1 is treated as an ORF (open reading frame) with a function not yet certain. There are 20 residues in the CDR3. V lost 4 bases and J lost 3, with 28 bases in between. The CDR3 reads CASSLPWQGRVGSYNQPQHF. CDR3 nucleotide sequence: TGCGCCAGCAGTCTCCCTTGGCAGGGACGCGTAGGGTCTTACAATCAGCCCCAGCATTTT.

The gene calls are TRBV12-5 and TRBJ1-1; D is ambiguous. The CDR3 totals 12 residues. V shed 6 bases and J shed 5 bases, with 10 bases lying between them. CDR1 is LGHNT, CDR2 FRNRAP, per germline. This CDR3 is CASGFQGTEAFF. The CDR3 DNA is TGTGCTAGTGGCTTCCAAGGAACTGAAGCTTTCTTT.

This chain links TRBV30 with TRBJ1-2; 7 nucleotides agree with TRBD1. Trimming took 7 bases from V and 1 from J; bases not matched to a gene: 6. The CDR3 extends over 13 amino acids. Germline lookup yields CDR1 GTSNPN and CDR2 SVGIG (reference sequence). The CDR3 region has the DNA TGTGCCTCGAACCGGGACAGTAACTATGGCTACACCTTC. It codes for CASNRDSNYGYTF.

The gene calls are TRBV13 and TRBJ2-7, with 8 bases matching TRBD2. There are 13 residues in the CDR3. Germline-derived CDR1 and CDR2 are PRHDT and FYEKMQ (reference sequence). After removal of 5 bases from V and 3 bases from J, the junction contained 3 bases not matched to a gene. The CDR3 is CASSPGGGYEQYF. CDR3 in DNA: TGTGCCAGCAGCCCCGGGGGGGGCTACGAGCAGTACTTC.

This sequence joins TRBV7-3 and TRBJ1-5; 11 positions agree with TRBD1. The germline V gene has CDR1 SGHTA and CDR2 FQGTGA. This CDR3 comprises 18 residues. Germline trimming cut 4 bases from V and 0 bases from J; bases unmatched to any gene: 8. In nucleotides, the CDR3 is TGTGCCAGCAGCTCGGACAGGGGGCTATGCGGTAGCAATCAGCCCCAGCATTTT. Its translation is CASSSDRGLCGSNQPQHF.

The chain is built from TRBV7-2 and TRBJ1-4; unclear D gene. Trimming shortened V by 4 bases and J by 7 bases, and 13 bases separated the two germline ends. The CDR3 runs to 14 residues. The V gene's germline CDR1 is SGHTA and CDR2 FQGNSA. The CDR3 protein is CASSSGLSPEKLFF. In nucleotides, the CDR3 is TGTGCCAGCAGCTCTGGACTGAGTCCTGAAAAACTGTTTTTT.

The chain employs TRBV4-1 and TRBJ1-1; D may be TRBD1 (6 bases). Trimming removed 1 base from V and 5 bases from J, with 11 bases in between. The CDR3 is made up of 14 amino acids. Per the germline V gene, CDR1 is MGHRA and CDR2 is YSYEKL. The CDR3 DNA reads TGCGCCAGCAGCCAAGTTGAGGGGGAAACTGAAGCTTTCTTT. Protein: CASSQVEGETEAFF.

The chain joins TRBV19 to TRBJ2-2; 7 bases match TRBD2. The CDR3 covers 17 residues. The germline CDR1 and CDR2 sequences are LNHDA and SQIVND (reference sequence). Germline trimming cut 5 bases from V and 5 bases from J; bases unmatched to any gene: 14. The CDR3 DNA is TGTGCCAGTAGTTCCCGGGGTGGCGGGAGAGGAACCGGGGAGCTGTTTTTT. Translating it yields CASSSRGGGRGTGELFF.

DNA of the CDR3: TGTGCCTGGAGTGAAAGAGGTTTTGAAGCTTTCTTT. Translating it yields CAWSERGFEAFF. This rearrangement joins TRBV30 to TRBJ1-1; unclear D gene. CDR3 length equals 12 residues. Deletions cut 1 base from V and 7 bases from J, with 10 bases between. Germline V CDR1 and CDR2: GTSNPN, SVGIG (reference sequence).

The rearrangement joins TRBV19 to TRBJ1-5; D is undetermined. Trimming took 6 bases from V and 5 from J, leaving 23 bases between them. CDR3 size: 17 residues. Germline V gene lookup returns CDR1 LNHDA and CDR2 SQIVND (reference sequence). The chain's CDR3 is CASSWADVLREDQPQHF. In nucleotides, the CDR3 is TGTGCCAGTAGCTGGGCCGATGTTTTAAGGGAGGATCAGCCCCAGCATTTT.

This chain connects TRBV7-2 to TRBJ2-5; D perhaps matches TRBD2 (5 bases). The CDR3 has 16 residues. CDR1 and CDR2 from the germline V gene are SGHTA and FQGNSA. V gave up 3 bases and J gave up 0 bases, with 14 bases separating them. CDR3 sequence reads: CASSFRWVGDQETQYF. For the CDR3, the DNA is TGTGCCAGCAGCTTTCGATGGGTGGGAGACCAAGAGACCCAGTACTTC.

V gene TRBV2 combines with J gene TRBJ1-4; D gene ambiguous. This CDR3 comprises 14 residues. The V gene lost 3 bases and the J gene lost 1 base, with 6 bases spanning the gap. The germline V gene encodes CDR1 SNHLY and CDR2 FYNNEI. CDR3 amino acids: CASSESGTNEKLFF. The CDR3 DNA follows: TGTGCCAGCAGTGAGAGTGGAACTAATGAAAAACTGTTTTTT.

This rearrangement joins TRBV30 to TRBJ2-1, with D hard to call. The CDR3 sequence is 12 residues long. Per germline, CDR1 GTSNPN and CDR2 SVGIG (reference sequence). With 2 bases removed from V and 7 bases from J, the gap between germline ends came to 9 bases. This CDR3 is CAWSRQTNEQFF. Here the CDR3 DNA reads TGTGCCTGGAGTAGGCAGACGAATGAGCAGTTCTTC.

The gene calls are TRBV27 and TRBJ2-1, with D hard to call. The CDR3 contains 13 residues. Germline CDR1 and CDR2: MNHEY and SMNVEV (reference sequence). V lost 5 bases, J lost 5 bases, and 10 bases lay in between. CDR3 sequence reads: CASSADKNNEQFF. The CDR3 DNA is TGTGCCAGCAGTGCCGACAAGAACAATGAGCAGTTCTTC.

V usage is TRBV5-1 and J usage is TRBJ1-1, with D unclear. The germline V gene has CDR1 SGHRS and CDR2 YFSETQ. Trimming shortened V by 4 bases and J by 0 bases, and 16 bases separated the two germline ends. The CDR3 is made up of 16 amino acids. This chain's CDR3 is CASSPEVVGLNTEAFF. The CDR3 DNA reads TGCGCCAGCAGCCCAGAAGTGGTGGGATTGAACACTGAAGCTTTCTTT.

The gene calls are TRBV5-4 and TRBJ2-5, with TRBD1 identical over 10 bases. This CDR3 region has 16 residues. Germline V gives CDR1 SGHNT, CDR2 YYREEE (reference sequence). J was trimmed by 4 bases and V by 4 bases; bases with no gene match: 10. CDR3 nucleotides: TGTGCCAGCAGCCTAGCCGGGGACAGGGGAGGAGAGACCCAGTACTTC. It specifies CASSLAGDRGGETQYF.

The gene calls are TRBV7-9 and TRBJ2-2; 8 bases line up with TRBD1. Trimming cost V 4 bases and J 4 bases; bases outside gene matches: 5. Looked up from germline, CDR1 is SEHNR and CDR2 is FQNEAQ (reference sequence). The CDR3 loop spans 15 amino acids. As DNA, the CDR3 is TGTGCCAGCAGCTACGACAGGGGTAGCACCGGGGAGCTGTTTTTT. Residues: CASSYDRGSTGELFF.

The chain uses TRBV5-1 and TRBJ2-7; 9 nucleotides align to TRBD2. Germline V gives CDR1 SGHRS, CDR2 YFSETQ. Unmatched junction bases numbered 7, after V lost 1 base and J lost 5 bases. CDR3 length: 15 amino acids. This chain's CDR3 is CASSLKAGGTNEQYF. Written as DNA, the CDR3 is TGCGCCAGCAGCTTGAAGGCGGGAGGGACAAACGAGCAGTACTTC.

CDR3 sequence: CASSDRGDGYTF. CDR3 DNA: TGTGCCAGCAGTGATAGGGGTGATGGCTACACCTTC. The chain links TRBV2 to TRBJ1-2; possibly TRBD1 for D (5 bases). The V gene's germline CDR1 is SNHLY and CDR2 FYNNEI. This CDR3 has 12 residues. Trimming took off 3 bases at V and 6 bases at J, with 8 bases between the two ends.

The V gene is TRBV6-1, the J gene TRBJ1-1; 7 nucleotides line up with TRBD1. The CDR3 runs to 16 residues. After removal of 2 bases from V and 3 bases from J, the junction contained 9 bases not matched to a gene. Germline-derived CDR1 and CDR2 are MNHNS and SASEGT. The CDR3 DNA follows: TGTGCCAGCAGTGAACCTTCCTCAGGGGGGTACACTGAAGCTTTCTTT. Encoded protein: CASSEPSSGGYTEAFF.

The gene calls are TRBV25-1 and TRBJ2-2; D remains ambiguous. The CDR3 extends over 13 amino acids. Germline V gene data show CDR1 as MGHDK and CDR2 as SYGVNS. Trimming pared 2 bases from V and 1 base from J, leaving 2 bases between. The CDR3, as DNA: TGTGCCAGCAGTGAAGAGAACACCGGGGAGCTGTTTTTT. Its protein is CASSEENTGELFF.

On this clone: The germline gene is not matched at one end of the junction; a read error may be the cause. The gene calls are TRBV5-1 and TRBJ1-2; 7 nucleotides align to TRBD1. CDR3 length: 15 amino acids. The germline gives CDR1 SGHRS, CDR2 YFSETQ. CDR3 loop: CASRLEGAISYGYTF. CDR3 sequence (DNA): TGCGCCAGCAGATTGGAGGGGGCGATTAGCTATGGCTACACCTTC.

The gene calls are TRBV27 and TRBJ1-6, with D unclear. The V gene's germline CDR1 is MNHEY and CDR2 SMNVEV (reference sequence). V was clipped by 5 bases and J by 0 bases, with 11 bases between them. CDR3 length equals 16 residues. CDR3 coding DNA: TGTGCCAGCAGTCCGATCGGAGGCTCCTATAATTCACCCCTCCACTTT. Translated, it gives CASSPIGGSYNSPLHF.

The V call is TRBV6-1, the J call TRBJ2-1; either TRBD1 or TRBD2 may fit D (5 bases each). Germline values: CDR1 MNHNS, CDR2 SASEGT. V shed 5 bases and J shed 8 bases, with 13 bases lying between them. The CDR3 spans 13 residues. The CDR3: CASSPRVGDEQFF. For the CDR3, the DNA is TGTGCCAGCAGTCCAAGAGTGGGGGATGAGCAGTTCTTC.